Following are 27 T cell receptor beta chains from one sample sequenced in a study of blood T cells in healthy people across ages. Together with a sample-barcoded 5' primer, a J-beta primer mix was included in a second PCR lasting about 7 to 11 cycles. TCRdb reprocessed the 5' RACE reads via MiXCR and lists one record per CDR3 protein. This table has approximately 2,000,000 distinct CDR3 sequences, more than 35% appearing once. The sequenced material came from blood. The receptors derive from a human donor in good health.

The chain recombines TRBV10-3 with TRBJ2-3; 8 bases map to TRBD1. The trim removed 10 bases at V and 5 bases at J, leaving 11 bases unmatched. There are 14 residues in the CDR3. CDR1 and CDR2 from the germline V gene are ENHRY and SYGVKD. Written as DNA, the CDR3 is TGTGCCACCAAGGCTGGACAGGGAGAAGATACGCAGTATTTT. This translates into CATKAGQGEDTQYF.

The rearrangement joins TRBV7-8 to TRBJ2-4; a weak D match, TRBD1 (6 bases). V gave up 4 bases and J gave up 13 bases, with 20 bases separating them. The CDR3 runs 14 residues. CDR1 is SGHVS, CDR2 FQNEAQ, per germline. In DNA form, the CDR3 reads TGTGCCAGCAGCTCCGGACAGATTGTGCGCGGGCAGTACTTC. It specifies CASSSGQIVRGQYF.

This chain links TRBV6-2 or TRBV6-3 with TRBJ2-2; D perhaps matches TRBD1 (6 bases). This CDR3 has 16 amino acids. Trimming pared 6 bases from V and 5 bases from J, leaving 19 bases between. Germline V gene data show CDR1 as MNHEY and CDR2 as SVGEGT. CDR3 nucleotide sequence: TGTGCCAGCAGGGCGCTACAGGGTTGGGGTACCGGGGAGCTGTTTTTT. Its translation is CASRALQGWGTGELFF.

This chain links TRBV7-9 with TRBJ1-1, with D unresolved. Germline loops: CDR1 SEHNR, CDR2 FQNEAQ (reference sequence). V lost 7 bases and J lost 1, with 10 bases in between. This CDR3 has 13 amino acids. DNA of the CDR3: TGTGCCAGCATCGGGTTGCAGAACACTGAAGCTTTCTTT. Amino acid sequence: CASIGLQNTEAFF. The complete variable domain, with remaining parts taken from reference TRBV7-9 and TRBJ1-1, reads DTGVSQNPRHKITKRGQNVTFRCDPISEHNRLYWYRQTLGQGPEFLTYFQNEAQLEKSRLLSDRFSAERPKGSFSTLEIQRTEQGDSAMYLCASIGLQNTEAFFGQGTRLTVV.

This clonotype was counted between two and nine times. The chain joins TRBV7-2 to TRBJ2-5, with D tentatively TRBD2 (5 bases). Trimming stripped 4 bases from V and 5 bases from J, with 17 bases between. Germline lookup yields CDR1 SGHTA and CDR2 FQGNSA. The CDR3 contains 15 residues. Written as DNA, the CDR3 is TGTGCCAGCAGCTCAATTCCCCTAGCTTGGGAGACCCAGTACTTC. Amino acid sequence: CASSSIPLAWETQYF. Based on the CDR3 plus reference TRBV7-2 and TRBJ2-5, the full variable domain is GAGVSQSPSNKVTEKGKDVELRCDPISGHTALYWYRQSLGQGLEFLIYFQGNSAPDKSGLPSDRFSAERTGGSVSTLTIQRTQQEDSAVYLCASSSIPLAWETQYFGPGTRLLVL.

The gene calls are TRBV13 and TRBJ1-6; D call uncertain. The length of the CDR3 is 13 residues. CDR1 and CDR2 from the germline V gene are PRHDT and FYEKMQ (reference sequence). Trimming took off 3 bases at V and 7 bases at J, with 7 bases between the two ends. The CDR3 is CASSFRSNSPLHF. DNA for the CDR3: TGTGCCAGCAGCTTTCGAAGCAATTCACCCCTCCACTTT. Full variable domain (remainder filled in from reference TRBV13 and TRBJ1-6): AAGVIQSPRHLIKEKRETATLKCYPIPRHDTVYWYQQGPGQDPQFLISFYEKMQSDKGSIPDRFSAQQFSDYHSELNMSSLELGDSALYFCASSFRSNSPLHFGNGTRLTVT.

This clonotype was observed a handful of times. The chain recombines TRBV29-1 with TRBJ1-1; D is possibly TRBD1 (5 bases). The CDR3 is 15 amino acids. Per germline, CDR1 SQVTM and CDR2 ANQGSEA. The ends were cut back, 2 bases at V and 0 bases at J, with 13 bases in the middle. In DNA form, the CDR3 reads TGCAGCGTTGAACGAGACAGATTCATGAACACTGAAGCTTTCTTT. It yields the protein CSVERDRFMNTEAFF. Together with reference TRBV29-1 and TRBJ1-1, the CDR3 gives the full variable domain: SAVISQKPSRDICQRGTSLTIQCQVDSQVTMMFWYRQQPGQSLTLIATANQGSEATYESGFVIDKFPISRPNLTFSTLTVSNMSPEDSSIYLCSVERDRFMNTEAFFGQGTRLTVV.

This chain links TRBV6-4 with TRBJ2-1; 8 nucleotides agree with TRBD2. Germline assignment: CDR1 MRHNA and CDR2 SNTAGT. The length of the CDR3 is 15 residues. J gave up 4 bases and V 0 bases, and 2 bases lay outside the gene matches. CDR3 sequence: CASSDSRGEYNEQFF. The CDR3 DNA sequence: TGTGCCAGCAGTGACTCGCGGGGGGAATACAATGAGCAGTTCTTC.

This chain links TRBV12-3 or TRBV12-4 with TRBJ1-6; the match to TRBD1 covers 9 bases. The CDR3 runs 15 residues. With 6 bases clipped from V and 8 bases from J, the junction kept 8 bases outside the gene matches. Here the CDR3 DNA reads TGTGCCAGCAGAAAGGGGACAGGGCGTTATTCACCCCTCCACTTT. It translates to CASRKGTGRYSPLHF.

The V and J genes are TRBV10-3 and TRBJ1-5, with D hard to call. The CDR3 has 15 amino acids. Germline values: CDR1 ENHRY, CDR2 SYGVKD. V was cut by 1 base and J by 2 bases, with 9 bases left in between. Written as DNA, the CDR3 is TGTGCCATCAGTGAGTTGTTATTCGGCAATCAGCCCCAGCATTTT. This codes for CAISELLFGNQPQHF.

The gene calls are TRBV14 and TRBJ2-1; TRBD1 might be the D (5 bases). This CDR3 has 15 amino acids. Trimming pared 0 bases from V and 8 bases from J, leaving 14 bases between. Germline-derived CDR1 and CDR2 are SGHDN and FVKESK. The CDR3 nucleotides read TGTGCCAGCAGCCAAGAGTCCAGGGTTTGGGATGAGCAGTTCTTC. Its protein is CASSQESRVWDEQFF.

The chain recombines TRBV15 with TRBJ2-5; D unresolved. Looked up from germline, CDR1 is LNHNV and CDR2 is YYDKDF (reference sequence). This CDR3 is 15 amino acids long. The germline V and J ends were trimmed by 1 base and 1 base, with 10 bases remaining between them. CDR3 region: CATSRGRRTQETQYF. The CDR3, as DNA: TGTGCCACCAGCAGAGGCCGACGTACCCAAGAGACCCAGTACTTC.

The table lists this clonotype with a few counts. The gene calls are TRBV20-1 and TRBJ2-5; 9 bases map to TRBD1. The V gene end was trimmed by 3 bases and the J gene end by 4 bases; junction bases not matched to a gene: 3. The CDR3 runs 13 residues. The germline V gene encodes CDR1 DFQATT and CDR2 SNEGSKA (reference sequence). CDR3 in DNA: TGCAGTGCTAGGCTGACAGGGGGAGAGACCCAGTACTTC. It codes for CSARLTGGETQYF.

Notes on this clonotype: The CDR3 ends on some other residue instead of the conserved phenylalanine or tryptophan, so this is likely a read error. The chain employs TRBV5-1 and TRBJ2-4; D gene uncertain. Near its end, the DNA agrees better with TRBJ2-5, so the J call may be wrong. Germline V lookup: CDR1 SGHRS, CDR2 YFSETQ. The CDR3 covers 12 residues. CDR3 sequence: CASSSFRETQYC. In nucleotides, the CDR3 is TGCGCCAGCAGCTCCTTCCGGGAGACCCAGTACTGC.

The chain recombines TRBV2 with TRBJ1-2; 7 nucleotides align to TRBD1. V shed 6 bases and J 6 bases; nucleotides not matched to a gene: 4. CDR3 length equals 12 residues. Looked up from germline, CDR1 is SNHLY and CDR2 is FYNNEI. CDR3 sequence reads: CASRGQEHGYTF. As DNA, the CDR3 is TGTGCCAGCAGAGGACAGGAGCATGGCTACACCTTC. The full variable domain, in which reference TRBV2 and TRBJ1-2 provide the parts outside the CDR3, is EPEVTQTPSHQVTQMGQEVILRCVPISNHLYFYWYRQILGQKVEFLVSFYNNEISEKSEIFDDQFSVERPDGSNFTLKIRSTKLEDSAMYFCASRGQEHGYTFGSGTRLTVV.

This clonotype appeared once. The junction differs from germline at one of its ends, possibly a read error. The chain joins TRBV5-6 to TRBJ1-6, with D unresolved. The CDR3 has 17 residues. CDR1 SGHDT and CDR2 YYEEEE come from the germline V gene. The CDR3 sequence: CASSAGPSRSYNSPLHF. The CDR3, as DNA: TGTGCCAGCAGCGCTGGGCCAAGCCGCTCCTATAATTCGCCCCTCCACTTT.

This chain links TRBV10-3 with TRBJ2-7; D is uncertain. This CDR3 spans 14 amino acids. From germline, CDR1 is ENHRY and CDR2 SYGVKD. Trimming removed 0 bases at V and 1 base at J, with 7 bases between. For the CDR3, the DNA is TGTGCCATCAGTGAGTCATCAGTTTCCTACGAGCAGTACTTC. Translated, it gives CAISESSVSYEQYF.

This clonotype was detected only a few times. The chain employs TRBV29-1 and TRBJ2-5, with D uncertain. Per the germline V gene, CDR1 is SQVTM and CDR2 is ANQGSEA. V lost 4 bases to trimming and J lost 0 bases, with 12 bases between them. This CDR3 is built from 14 residues. This chain's CDR3 is CSVGPLLNQETQYF. The DNA of the CDR3 is TGCAGCGTTGGACCCCTCCTAAACCAAGAGACCCAGTACTTC. Complete variable domain (other parts from reference TRBV29-1 and TRBJ2-5): SAVISQKPSRDICQRGTSLTIQCQVDSQVTMMFWYRQQPGQSLTLIATANQGSEATYESGFVIDKFPISRPNLTFSTLTVSNMSPEDSSIYLCSVGPLLNQETQYFGPGTRLLVL.

Only a few counts were recorded for this clonotype. The junction does not match germline at one end; this may be a read error. This chain links TRBV7-6 with TRBJ2-5, with a possible D match to TRBD1 (6 bases). Per the germline V gene, CDR1 is SGHVS and CDR2 is FNYEAQ. CDR3 length: 15 amino acids. The CDR3 DNA reads TGCGCCAGCAGCCGTGGACAGATACCCCAAGAGACCCAGTACTTC. As protein: CASSRGQIPQETQYF.

This clonotype has just a few counts. The chain uses TRBV7-2 and TRBJ2-1; D is perhaps TRBD1 (5 bases). Germline assignment: CDR1 SGHTA and CDR2 FQGNSA. Trimming removed 1 base from V and 10 bases from J, with 11 bases in between. The CDR3 has 13 residues. Here the CDR3 reads CASSLDDSQEQFF. CDR3 coding DNA: TGTGCCAGCAGCTTAGATGACAGTCAGGAGCAGTTCTTC.

This clonotype was seen a handful of times. The chain has TRBV6-6 and TRBJ2-7; D unclear. CDR1 is MNHNY, CDR2 SVGAGI, per germline (reference sequence). This CDR3 is built from 13 residues. The V gene lost 2 bases and the J gene lost 3 bases, with 8 bases spanning the gap. The CDR3 region is CASSYERRYEQYF. In DNA, the CDR3 is TGTGCCAGCAGTTACGAGCGCCGCTACGAGCAGTACTTC.

This clonotype was picked up many times. The chain employs TRBV12-5 and TRBJ2-7, with D perhaps matching TRBD1 (6 bases). V was clipped by 4 bases and J by 3 bases, with 10 bases between them. This CDR3 region has 13 residues. Germline V gene lookup returns CDR1 LGHNT and CDR2 FRNRAP. The DNA for the CDR3 is TGTGCTAGTGGTTCTCGGGGACACTACGAGCAGTACTTC. Amino acid sequence: CASGSRGHYEQYF.

The chain has TRBV29-1 and TRBJ2-3; TRBD2 matches at 12 bases. The CDR3 is 16 amino acids. The trim removed 5 bases at V and 6 bases at J, leaving 12 bases unmatched. Germline CDR1 is SQVTM and CDR2 is ANQGSEA. The CDR3 loop is CSVLGLAGIEGDTQYF. For the CDR3, the DNA is TGCAGCGTTCTAGGACTAGCGGGGATCGAGGGGGATACGCAGTATTTT.

The chain joins TRBV24-1 to TRBJ2-7; D perhaps matches TRBD2 (6 bases). The CDR3 has 13 residues. Trimming removed 0 bases at V and 6 bases at J, with 8 bases between. CDR1 is KGHDR, CDR2 SFDVKD, per germline. The DNA of the CDR3 is TGTGCCACCAGTGATTTGGGAGGGGTCGAGCAGTACTTC. Amino acid sequence: CATSDLGGVEQYF.

This clonotype was recorded a few times. This chain links TRBV5-1 with TRBJ2-4; 9 nucleotides align to TRBD1. The CDR3 contains 15 residues. Looked up from germline, CDR1 is SGHRS and CDR2 is YFSETQ. V shed 0 bases and J 8 bases; nucleotides not matched to a gene: 6. The CDR3 DNA is TGCGCCAGCAGCTTGGCCCCGGGACAGGGAGACATTCAGTACTTC. This translates into CASSLAPGQGDIQYF.

The chain is built from TRBV13 and TRBJ1-2; D gene unclear. Germline V gives CDR1 PRHDT, CDR2 FYEKMQ (reference sequence). V was shortened by 0 bases and J by 3 bases, with 11 bases between the two germline ends. This CDR3 has 15 amino acids. The CDR3 DNA reads TGTGCCAGCAGCTTAGGGGCGTGGGGAGACTATGGCTACACCTTC. The encoded protein is CASSLGAWGDYGYTF.

This clonotype turned up a few times. The V and J genes are TRBV30 and TRBJ1-2; TRBD1 matches at 7 bases. Germline trimming cut 0 bases from V and 6 bases from J; bases unmatched to any gene: 4. The CDR3 totals 13 residues. Germline V CDR1 and CDR2: GTSNPN, SVGIG (reference sequence). CDR3 amino acids: CAWSVTGVDGYTF. CDR3 bases: TGTGCCTGGAGTGTAACAGGGGTAGATGGCTACACCTTC.